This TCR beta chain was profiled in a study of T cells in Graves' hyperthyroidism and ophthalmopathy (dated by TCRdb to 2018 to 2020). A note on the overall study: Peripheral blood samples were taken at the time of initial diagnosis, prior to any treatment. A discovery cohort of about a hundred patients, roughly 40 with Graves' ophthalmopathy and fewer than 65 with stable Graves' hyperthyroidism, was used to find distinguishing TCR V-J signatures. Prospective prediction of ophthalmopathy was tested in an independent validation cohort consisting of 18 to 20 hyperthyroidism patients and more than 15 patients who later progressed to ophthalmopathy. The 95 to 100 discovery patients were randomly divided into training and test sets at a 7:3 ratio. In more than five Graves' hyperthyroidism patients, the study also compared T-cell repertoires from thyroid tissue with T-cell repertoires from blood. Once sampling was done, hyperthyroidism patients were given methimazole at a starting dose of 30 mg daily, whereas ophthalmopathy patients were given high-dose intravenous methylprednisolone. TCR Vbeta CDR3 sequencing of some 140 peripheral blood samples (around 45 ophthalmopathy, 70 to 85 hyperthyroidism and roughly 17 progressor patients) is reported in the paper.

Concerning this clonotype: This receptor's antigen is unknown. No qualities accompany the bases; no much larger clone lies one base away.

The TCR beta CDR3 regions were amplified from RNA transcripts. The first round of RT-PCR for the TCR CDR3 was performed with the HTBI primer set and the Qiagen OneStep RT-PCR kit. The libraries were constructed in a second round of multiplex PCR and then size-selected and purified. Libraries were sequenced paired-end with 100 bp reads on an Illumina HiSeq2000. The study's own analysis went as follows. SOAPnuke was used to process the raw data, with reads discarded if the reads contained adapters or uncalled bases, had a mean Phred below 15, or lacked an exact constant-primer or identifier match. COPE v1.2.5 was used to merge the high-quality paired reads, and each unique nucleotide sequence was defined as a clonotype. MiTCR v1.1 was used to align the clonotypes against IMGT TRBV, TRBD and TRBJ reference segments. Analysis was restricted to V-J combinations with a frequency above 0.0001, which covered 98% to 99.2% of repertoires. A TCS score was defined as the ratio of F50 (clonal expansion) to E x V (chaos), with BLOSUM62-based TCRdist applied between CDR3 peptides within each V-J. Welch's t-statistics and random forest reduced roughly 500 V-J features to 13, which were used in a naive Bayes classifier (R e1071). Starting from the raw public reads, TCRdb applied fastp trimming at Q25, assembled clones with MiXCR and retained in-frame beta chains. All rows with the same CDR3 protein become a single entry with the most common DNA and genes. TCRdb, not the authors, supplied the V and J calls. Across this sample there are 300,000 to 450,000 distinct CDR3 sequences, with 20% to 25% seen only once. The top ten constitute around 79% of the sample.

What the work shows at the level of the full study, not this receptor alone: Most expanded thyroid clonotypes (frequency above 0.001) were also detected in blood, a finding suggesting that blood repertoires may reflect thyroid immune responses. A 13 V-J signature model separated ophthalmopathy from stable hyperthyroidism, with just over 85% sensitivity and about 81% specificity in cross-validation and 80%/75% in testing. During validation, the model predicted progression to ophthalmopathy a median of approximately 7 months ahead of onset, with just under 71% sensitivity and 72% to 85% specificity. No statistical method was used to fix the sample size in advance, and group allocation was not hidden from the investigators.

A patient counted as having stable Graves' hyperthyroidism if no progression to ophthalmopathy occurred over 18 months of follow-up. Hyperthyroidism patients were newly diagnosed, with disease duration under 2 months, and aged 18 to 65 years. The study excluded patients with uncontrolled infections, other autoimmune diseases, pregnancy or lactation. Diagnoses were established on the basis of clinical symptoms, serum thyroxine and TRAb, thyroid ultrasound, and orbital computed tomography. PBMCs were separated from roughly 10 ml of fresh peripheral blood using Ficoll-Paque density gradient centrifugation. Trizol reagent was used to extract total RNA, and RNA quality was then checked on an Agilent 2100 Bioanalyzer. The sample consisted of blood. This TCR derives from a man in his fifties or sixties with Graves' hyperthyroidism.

The bases are TGTGCCAGCAGTTTCGACAGGGGCGCGGGAGAAAAACTGTTTTTT. It codes for CASSFDRGAGEKLFF. The chain couples TRBV27 to TRBJ1-4, with 8 central nucleotides matching TRBD1. The CDR1 and CDR2 encoded by the germline V gene (reference sequence) are MNHEY and SMNVEV. From its cysteine to its phenylalanine, the CDR3 spans 15 amino acids. The only DNA kept is the CDR3, 45 bases in frame from the first base. V lost 3 bases and J lost 8 bases, and the count of bases not matched to a germline gene is 8. This CDR3, with the reference TRBV27 and TRBJ1-4 proteins standing in past its ends, gives the full variable domain EAQVTQNPRYLITVTGKKLTVTCSQNMNHEYMSWYRQDPGLGLRQIYYSMNVEVTDKGDVPEGYKVSRKEKRNFPLILESPSPNQTSLYFCASSFDRGAGEKLFFGSGTQLSVL.